The 29 T cell receptor beta chains in this list originate from one sample, sequenced in a study of cytomegalovirus exposure and HLA in healthy donors. The study ran its PCR with 60 Vbeta and 13 Jbeta primers. Method: immunoSEQ multiplex PCR; TCRdb's copy keeps in-frame clones and lacks some. This sample yields about 180,000 clones, of which 82% are seen a single time; less than 2% belongs to the top ten. The sequencing input was PBMCs. These receptors all stem from a man aged 35-49 years in good health and CMV-seronegative.

V usage is TRBV2 and J usage is TRBJ1-2; no clear D gene. Germline V gene data show CDR1 as SNHLY and CDR2 as FYNNEI. The CDR3 totals 15 residues. The germline V and J ends were trimmed by 6 bases and 2 bases, with 16 bases remaining between them. Here the CDR3 DNA reads TGTGCCAGCAGACCCTTTGTGGGCAAGAACTATGGCTACACCTTC. Protein product: CASRPFVGKNYGYTF.

This rearrangement joins TRBV5-4 to TRBJ2-1; 9 nucleotides match TRBD2. The CDR3 has 17 amino acids. Germline lookup yields CDR1 SGHNT and CDR2 YYREEE (reference sequence). The ends lost 4 bases at V and 2 bases at J; junction bases unmatched: 10. CDR3 region: CASSLAPAGGPYNEQFF. The CDR3 nucleotides are TGTGCCAGCAGCCTCGCCCCTGCGGGAGGGCCCTACAATGAGCAGTTCTTC.

The rearrangement links TRBV4-2 to TRBJ1-2; D uncertain. The V gene's germline CDR1 is LGHNA and CDR2 YNFKEQ. The CDR3 has 14 amino acids. Trimming cost V 1 base and J 7 bases, with 13 bases left between them. This CDR3 reads CASSQAGMYSGYTF. CDR3 coding DNA: TGTGCCAGCAGCCAAGCGGGAATGTATAGTGGCTACACCTTC.

V gene TRBV2 combines with J gene TRBJ1-5; 9 bases agree with TRBD1. The CDR3 covers 16 residues. Germline V gives CDR1 SNHLY, CDR2 FYNNEI. With V trimmed by 5 bases and J by 2 bases, 7 bases remained unmatched. The CDR3 spells CASSQRRDRGNQPQHF. The DNA for the CDR3 is TGTGCCAGCAGTCAACGCCGGGACAGGGGCAATCAGCCCCAGCATTTT.

The chain links TRBV6-6 to TRBJ1-4, with TRBD1 matching over 8 bases. The CDR3 is 14 amino acids. V lost 5 bases to trimming and J lost 7 bases; unmatched junction nucleotides: 6. From germline, CDR1 is MNHNY and CDR2 SVGAGI (reference sequence). In DNA form, the CDR3 reads TGTGCCAGCAGTCATGGACAGGGAAGTGAAAAACTGTTTTTT. Its protein product is CASSHGQGSEKLFF.

This clone was detected once. This chain uses TRBV7-8 with TRBJ2-1, with a tentative D call TRBD1 (6 bases). The CDR3 runs to 14 residues. Germline assignment: CDR1 SGHVS and CDR2 FQNEAQ. Trimming pared 1 base from V and 9 bases from J, leaving 13 bases between. DNA of the CDR3: TGTGCCAGCAGCTTAGGGGGGCAGGCTATTGAGCAGTTCTTC. It specifies CASSLGGQAIEQFF.

The count of this clone is one. This sequence joins TRBV5-5 and TRBJ2-5, with 12 bases fitting TRBD2. The J segment lost 4 bases and the V segment lost 2 bases, leaving 6 bases of the junction unmatched. The CDR3 has 16 amino acids. Germline V CDR1 and CDR2: SGHKS, YYEKEE (reference sequence). The CDR3 DNA reads as TGTGCCAGCAGCTTCCAACTAGCGGGGGGAAGAGAGACCCAGTACTTC. It codes for CASSFQLAGGRETQYF.

The J gene is TRBJ2-5, the V gene TRBV15, with D possibly being TRBD2 (6 bases). V lost 1 base and J 4 bases, leaving 16 bases between the germline ends. The CDR3 runs to 16 residues. Per the germline V gene, CDR1 is LNHNV and CDR2 is YYDKDF (reference sequence). CDR3 loop: CATSRGWGGGVETQYF. The CDR3 region has the DNA TGTGCCACCAGCAGAGGTTGGGGAGGCGGGGTAGAGACCCAGTACTTC.

The rearrangement joins TRBV9 to TRBJ1-2, with TRBD1 matching 9 bases. This CDR3 contains 14 residues. Germline-derived CDR1 and CDR2 are SGDLS and YYNGEE. Trimming cost V 0 bases and J 3 bases; bases outside gene matches: 0. CDR3 nucleotides: TGTGCCAGCAGCGTAGGGACAGGGGACTATGGCTACACCTTC. Translation: CASSVGTGDYGYTF.

The gene calls are TRBV7-9 and TRBJ1-1; 8 nucleotides align to TRBD1. V gave up 3 bases and J gave up 5 bases; unmatched junction bases: 11. The CDR3 runs to 16 residues. Germline V gene data show CDR1 as SEHNR and CDR2 as FQNEAQ (reference sequence). CDR3 loop: CASSFDRGVQKTEAFF. The CDR3 DNA sequence: TGTGCCAGCAGCTTCGACAGGGGCGTTCAGAAAACTGAAGCTTTCTTT.

The chain carries TRBV7-9 and TRBJ1-2, with unresolved D. V was shortened by 2 bases and J by 0 bases, with 7 bases between the two germline ends. Germline CDR1 SEHNR, CDR2 FQNEAQ (reference sequence). This CDR3 is built from 14 residues. CDR3 nucleotide sequence: TGTGCCAGCAGCTTAAATACAGCTAACTATGGCTACACCTTC. Amino acids: CASSLNTANYGYTF. The entire variable domain, with the rest obtained from reference TRBV7-9 and TRBJ1-2, is as follows: DTGVSQNPRHKITKRGQNVTFRCDPISEHNRLYWYRQTLGQGPEFLTYFQNEAQLEKSRLLSDRFSAERPKGSFSTLEIQRTEQGDSAMYLCASSLNTANYGYTFGSGTRLTVV.

This clone came up once. V gene TRBV6-4 combines with J gene TRBJ1-1; 7 nucleotides line up with TRBD1. The ends lost 5 bases at V and 4 bases at J; junction bases unmatched: 10. The CDR3 has 15 residues. The germline gives CDR1 MRHNA, CDR2 SNTAGT. CDR3 in amino acids: CASSPQGQAGTEAFF. The CDR3, as DNA: TGTGCCAGCAGTCCCCAAGGACAGGCAGGCACTGAAGCTTTCTTT.

DNA of the CDR3: TGTGCCAGCAGCTTTGGGGCAGAGAACTATGGCTACACCTTC. This encodes CASSFGAENYGYTF. The chain couples TRBV5-4 to TRBJ1-2, with a possible D match to TRBD1 (5 bases). CDR1 SGHNT and CDR2 YYREEE come from the germline V gene (reference sequence). V was shortened by 2 bases and J by 2 bases, with 10 bases between the two germline ends. This CDR3 is built from 14 residues. Full variable domain (remainder filled in from reference TRBV5-4 and TRBJ1-2): ETGVTQSPTHLIKTRGQQVTLRCSSQSGHNTVSWYQQALGQGPQFIFQYYREEENGRGNFPPRFSGLQFPNYSSELNVNALELDDSALYLCASSFGAENYGYTFGSGTRLTVV.

The chain combines TRBV5-6 with TRBJ2-7; 8 nucleotides match TRBD1. Losses at the gene ends were 3 bases for V and 6 bases for J; bases not matched to a gene: 11. CDR3 size: 15 residues. Germline CDR1 is SGHDT and CDR2 is YYEEEE. The CDR3 protein is CASSYTTTGVGEQYF. CDR3 coding DNA: TGTGCCAGCAGCTACACAACGACAGGGGTCGGCGAGCAGTACTTC. Complete variable domain (other parts from reference TRBV5-6 and TRBJ2-7): DAGVTQSPTHLIKTRGQQVTLRCSPKSGHDTVSWYQQALGQGPQFIFQYYEEEERQRGNFPDRFSGHQFPNYSSELNVNALLLGDSALYLCASSYTTTGVGEQYFGPGTRLTVT.

The rearrangement uses TRBV10-3 and TRBJ2-5; the D is unclear. Germline loops: CDR1 ENHRY, CDR2 SYGVKD. With 3 bases removed from V and 2 bases from J, the gap between germline ends came to 10 bases. This CDR3 spans 14 amino acids. The CDR3: CAISDSAEQETQYF. In nucleotides, the CDR3 is TGTGCCATCAGTGACAGCGCCGAACAAGAGACCCAGTACTTC.

The J gene is TRBJ2-5, the V gene TRBV10-1; 9 bases are a match to TRBD1. Germline V CDR1 and CDR2: WNHNN, SYGVQD (reference sequence). V lost 9 bases, J lost 0 bases, and 14 bases stayed unmatched. The CDR3 length is 17 residues. In DNA, the CDR3 is TGCGCCAGATCCCCCGGAGGGACAGGGACGTACCAAGAGACCCAGTACTTC. This sequence encodes CARSPGGTGTYQETQYF.

This clone was picked up one time. This chain links TRBV9 with TRBJ2-5, with 8 positions matching TRBD2. V lost 4 bases and J lost 2; bases outside the gene matches: 7. CDR1 and CDR2 from the germline V gene are SGDLS and YYNGEE. The CDR3 length is 15 residues. The CDR3 DNA reads as TGTGCCAGCAGCCCCCGGATAGCGGGACAAGAGACCCAGTACTTC. Its protein is CASSPRIAGQETQYF.

The CDR3 here is CASSYSITNTGELFF. CDR3 nucleotide sequence: TGTGCCAGCAGTTACTCCATTACTAACACCGGGGAGCTGTTTTTT. The V call is TRBV6-5, the J call TRBJ2-2; no firm D call. The germline CDR1 and CDR2 sequences are MNHEY and SVGAGI. V lost 0 bases, J lost 2 bases, and 7 bases lay in between. There are 15 residues in the CDR3.

The chain recombines TRBV28 with TRBJ1-5, with 7 bases lining up with TRBD1. V shed 4 bases, J shed 7 bases, and the junction held 7 bases outside the gene matches. The CDR3 contains 14 residues. Germline V lookup: CDR1 MDHEN, CDR2 SYDVKM. The CDR3 reads CASSSSTGSQPQHF. The CDR3 coding sequence is TGTGCCAGCAGTTCCTCGACAGGGTCCCAGCCCCAGCATTTT.

The gene calls are TRBV2 and TRBJ1-2; 10 bases fit TRBD1. Losses at the gene ends were 5 bases for V and 4 bases for J; bases not matched to a gene: 10. The CDR3 contains 16 residues. The V gene's germline CDR1 is SNHLY and CDR2 FYNNEI. DNA for the CDR3: TGTGCCAGCAGTCGACAGGGGGCGGGCGAGGGCTATGGCTACACCTTC. Translating it yields CASSRQGAGEGYGYTF.

The rearrangement uses TRBV30 and TRBJ1-2; weak D call: TRBD1 (5 bases). The CDR3 length is 15 residues. V dropped 5 bases and J dropped 4 bases, with 20 bases sitting between them. Germline V CDR1 and CDR2: GTSNPN, SVGIG (reference sequence). CDR3 nucleotide sequence: TGTGCCTGGGGAGGGGATGGAGGGTTCACCTATGGCTACACCTTC. As protein: CAWGGDGGFTYGYTF.

The rearrangement joins TRBV7-2 to TRBJ2-3, with 7 positions matching TRBD2. Germline V gene sequence: CDR1 SGHTA, CDR2 FQGNSA. This CDR3 is 16 amino acids long. V lost 1 base and J lost 1; bases outside the gene matches: 5. The CDR3 loop is CASSLGWLAGTDTQYF. In DNA form, the CDR3 reads TGTGCCAGCAGCTTAGGTTGGCTAGCGGGCACAGATACGCAGTATTTT.

This chain connects TRBV4-2 to TRBJ1-1; no definite D call. The CDR3 has 15 residues. V was clipped by 1 base and J by 1 base, with 10 bases between them. Germline V lookup: CDR1 LGHNA, CDR2 YNFKEQ. This CDR3 reads CASSQGDPGNTEAFF. The DNA of the CDR3 is TGTGCCAGCAGCCAAGGTGATCCAGGGAACACTGAAGCTTTCTTT.

This clone was detected a few times. The chain joins TRBV6-6 to TRBJ2-2; possible D gene TRBD1, 6 bases. CDR3 length: 14 residues. CDR1 MNHNY and CDR2 SVGAGI come from the germline V gene (reference sequence). Trimming took 0 bases from V and 5 from J, leaving 7 bases between them. The DNA of the CDR3 is TGTGCCAGCAGTTACTCGAGGGGGACCGGGGAGCTGTTTTTT. Translated, it gives CASSYSRGTGELFF.

V usage is TRBV5-4 and J usage is TRBJ2-7; TRBD1 aligns across 8 bases. CDR1 SGHNT and CDR2 YYREEE come from the germline V gene (reference sequence). The CDR3 is made up of 14 amino acids. V lost 4 bases and J lost 3; bases outside the gene matches: 6. CDR3 in DNA: TGTGCCAGCAGCCAAGGACAGGGAGGCTACGAGCAGTACTTC. This gives the protein CASSQGQGGYEQYF.

The chain uses TRBV6-1 and TRBJ2-7; no reliable D call. The ends were cut back, 4 bases at V and 7 bases at J, with 5 bases in the middle. This CDR3 contains 10 residues. Germline V gives CDR1 MNHNS, CDR2 SASEGT. The CDR3 DNA reads as TGTGCCAGCAGTGCGGGTGAGCAGTACTTC. This codes for CASSAGEQYF.

The chain links TRBV5-3 to TRBJ2-6; maybe TRBD2 (6 bases). TRBV5-3 is an open reading frame, and its role is uncertain. Trimming took 1 base from V and 2 from J, leaving 10 bases between them. CDR3 length equals 16 residues. The CDR3: CARSLLPGAGANVLTF. The CDR3 bases are TGTGCCAGAAGCTTGTTGCCGGGGGCTGGGGCCAACGTCCTGACTTTC.

V is TRBV27 and J is TRBJ1-2, with a possible D match to TRBD1 (6 bases). The V gene's germline CDR1 is MNHEY and CDR2 SMNVEV (reference sequence). This CDR3 has 16 residues. The V end lost 2 bases, the J end lost 8 bases, and 21 bases lay between the germline ends. DNA for the CDR3: TGTGCCAGCAGTTTAGGTGGCAGGGCAGGGGCAAGGGGCTACACCTTC. This codes for CASSLGGRAGARGYTF.

The gene calls are TRBV10-3 and TRBJ1-2; D remains ambiguous. The CDR3 is made up of 17 amino acids. The germline V gene encodes CDR1 ENHRY and CDR2 SYGVKD. The ends were cut back, 0 bases at V and 0 bases at J, with 14 bases in the middle. CDR3 in DNA: TGTGCCATCAGTGAGTCCCCACAGAGGGAATCTAACTATGGCTACACCTTC. It specifies CAISESPQRESNYGYTF.